Presented here are 32 T cell receptor beta chains from one specimen sequenced in a study of blood T cell repertoires in COVID-19. TCRdb's copy holds only in-frame clones and misses some; the assay was immunoSEQ multiplex PCR. The sample shows fewer than 350,000 clones, approximately 90% of them seen only once. The sequenced sample consisted of PBMCs or T cells enriched from blood (not recorded which). These receptor sequences come from a woman in her thirties or forties with acute COVID-19.

In its sample, this clone was seen once. The rearrangement links TRBV6-6 to TRBJ2-7, with unresolved D. Trimming took off 7 bases at V and 1 base at J, with 14 bases between the two ends. Germline V gene lookup returns CDR1 MNHNY and CDR2 SVGAGI (reference sequence). The CDR3 is made up of 14 amino acids. This chain's CDR3 is CASTSLTYSYEQYF. CDR3 DNA: TGTGCCAGCACCTCGCTGACTTATTCCTACGAGCAGTACTTC.

Only one count was recorded for this clone. This CDR3 reads CASSQRDRVGGSPLHF. The CDR3 nucleotides are TGTGCCAGCAGCCAGAGGGACAGGGTGGGAGGATCACCCCTCCACTTT. The J gene is TRBJ1-6, the V gene TRBV3-1 (or the pseudogene TRBV3-2); 9 bases are a match to TRBD1. The V segment lost 3 bases and the J segment 10 bases; nucleotides outside the gene matches: 10. Germline assignment: CDR1 LGHDT and CDR2 YNNKEL (reference sequence). This CDR3 region has 16 residues.

The chain uses TRBV4-2 and TRBJ2-2; 12 bases align to TRBD2. This CDR3 spans 17 amino acids. Germline trimming cut 2 bases from V and 4 bases from J; bases unmatched to any gene: 5. Germline assignment: CDR1 LGHNA and CDR2 YNFKEQ. The CDR3 here is CASSQLTSGSGTGELFF. For the CDR3, the DNA is TGTGCCAGCAGCCAACTGACTAGCGGGAGTGGCACCGGGGAGCTGTTTTTT.

CDR3 bases: TGTGCCAGCAGCCCGAAGGGCGGGGGCTACACCTTC. It translates to CASSPKGGGYTF. V gene TRBV3-1 (or the pseudogene TRBV3-2) combines with J gene TRBJ1-2; unclear D gene. Deletions cut 4 bases from V and 8 bases from J, with 11 bases between. CDR1 and CDR2 from the germline V gene are LGHDT and YNNKEL (reference sequence). The CDR3 sequence is 12 residues long.

The rearrangement joins TRBV7-2 to TRBJ1-5; 9 nucleotides match TRBD1. The CDR3 totals 17 residues. The germline V gene has CDR1 SGHTA and CDR2 FQGNSA. Trimming removed 1 base from V and 4 bases from J; junction bases left unmatched: 8. The CDR3 DNA follows: TGTGCCAGCAGCTTAGGGGGACAGGGTCCGATGAATCAGCCCCAGCATTTT. Translated: CASSLGGQGPMNQPQHF.

This sequence joins TRBV28 and TRBJ1-2; D gene unclear. The V end was cut by 4 bases, the J end by 4 bases, with 7 bases between. From germline, CDR1 is MDHEN and CDR2 SYDVKM. This CDR3 is 12 amino acids long. The CDR3, as DNA: TGTGCCAGCAGTTCCCTCTCCTATGGCTACACCTTC. This translates into CASSSLSYGYTF.

This chain links TRBV15 with TRBJ2-1; possible D gene TRBD1, 5 bases. CDR3 size: 16 residues. Germline V CDR1 and CDR2: LNHNV, YYDKDF (reference sequence). V was trimmed by 1 base and J by 0 bases, leaving 10 bases between them. The CDR3 reads CATSRGAGRSYNEQFF. DNA of the CDR3: TGTGCCACCAGCAGAGGGGCAGGGCGCTCCTACAATGAGCAGTTCTTC.

V gene TRBV12-5 combines with J gene TRBJ1-4; 8 bases align to TRBD1. V lost 3 bases and J lost 3; bases outside the gene matches: 9. Germline-derived CDR1 and CDR2 are LGHNT and FRNRAP. The CDR3 length is 17 residues. CDR3 sequence reads: CASGFDRDRGANEKLFF. The CDR3 DNA is TGTGCTAGTGGTTTCGACCGTGACAGGGGTGCTAATGAAAAACTGTTTTTT.

The chain combines TRBV7-2 with TRBJ2-3; D gene unclear. This CDR3 spans 18 amino acids. CDR1 is SGHTA, CDR2 FQGNSA, per germline. Trimming shortened V by 5 bases and J by 0 bases, and 21 bases separated the two germline ends. CDR3 amino acids: CASSPALFSVSSTDTQYF. CDR3 DNA: TGTGCCAGCAGCCCCGCCCTTTTTTCGGTGTCTAGCACAGATACGCAGTATTTT. Supplemented by reference TRBV7-2 and TRBJ2-3, the full variable domain reads GAGVSQSPSNKVTEKGKDVELRCDPISGHTALYWYRQSLGQGLEFLIYFQGNSAPDKSGLPSDRFSAERTGGSVSTLTIQRTQQEDSAVYLCASSPALFSVSSTDTQYFGPGTRLTVL.

The rearrangement links TRBV27 to TRBJ1-1, with D perhaps TRBD1 (6 bases). The CDR3 runs to 15 residues. The germline CDR1 and CDR2 sequences are MNHEY and SMNVEV (reference sequence). V was shortened by 5 bases and J by 5 bases, with 18 bases between the two germline ends. Written as DNA, the CDR3 is TGTGCCAGCAGTCCCTCAGGGGAGGGAAGGACTGAAGCTTTCTTT. Its translation is CASSPSGEGRTEAFF.

The V gene is TRBV5-8, the J gene TRBJ1-5; no clear D gene. CDR3 size: 16 residues. Germline V gene lookup returns CDR1 SGHTS and CDR2 YDEGEE. Trimming cost V 4 bases and J 0 bases, with 14 bases left between them. The CDR3 sequence is CASSRGSESSNQPQHF. CDR3 bases: TGTGCCAGCAGCCGTGGTTCGGAGTCTAGCAATCAGCCCCAGCATTTT.

The chain links TRBV20-1 to TRBJ1-2; D is unclear. CDR1 is DFQATT and CDR2 is SNEGSKA in the germline V gene (reference sequence). Trimming took off 6 bases at V and 3 bases at J, with 14 bases between the two ends. There are 13 residues in the CDR3. CDR3 sequence reads: CSASVENDYGYTF. DNA of the CDR3: TGCAGTGCGAGTGTGGAGAATGACTATGGCTACACCTTC.

J is TRBJ1-1 and V is TRBV6-5; TRBD1 matches 8 bases. Per germline, CDR1 MNHEY and CDR2 SVGAGI. The CDR3 has 14 amino acids. V gave up 8 bases and J gave up 5 bases; unmatched junction bases: 10. The CDR3 nucleotides read TGTGCCAGCCGGGACAGGACCCTGCGGACTGAAGCTTTCTTT. Its translation is CASRDRTLRTEAFF.

The chain is built from TRBV5-1 and TRBJ2-5; 12 bases fit TRBD2. The junction had 11 bases not matched to a gene; V was cut back by 0 bases and J by 5 bases. CDR3 length: 18 residues. Per the germline V gene, CDR1 is SGHRS and CDR2 is YFSETQ. Written as DNA, the CDR3 is TGCGCCAGCAGCTTGGCGCGGACTAGCGGGGAAATCACTGAGACCCAGTACTTC. The encoded protein is CASSLARTSGEITETQYF.

The V gene is TRBV12-3 or TRBV12-4, the J gene TRBJ1-3; TRBD1 agrees at 9 bases. V shed 6 bases, J shed 16 bases, and the junction held 7 bases outside the gene matches. CDR3 length: 11 amino acids. The CDR3 nucleotides read TGTGCCAGCAGCTATCGGGACAGGGCTTATTTT. This codes for CASSYRDRAYF.

This chain joins TRBV4-1 and TRBJ1-1; TRBD1 agrees at 7 bases. The ends lost 4 bases at V and 6 bases at J; junction bases unmatched: 5. CDR3 length: 13 residues. Germline V gene lookup returns CDR1 MGHRA and CDR2 YSYEKL. The CDR3 sequence is CASSPQGFSEAFF. CDR3 in DNA: TGCGCCAGCAGCCCACAGGGGTTTTCTGAAGCTTTCTTT.

This rearrangement joins TRBV6-4 to TRBJ2-1; 11 bases are shared with TRBD2. V lost 4 bases to trimming and J lost 0 bases; unmatched junction nucleotides: 11. The CDR3 length is 19 residues. Germline V gene lookup returns CDR1 MRHNA and CDR2 SNTAGT. CDR3 sequence: CASSAGTSGLTSSYNEQFF. The CDR3 nucleotides read TGTGCCAGCAGTGCCGGGACTAGCGGCCTAACTAGCTCCTACAATGAGCAGTTCTTC.

J is TRBJ1-1 and V is TRBV18; D call uncertain. Germline V gives CDR1 KGHSH, CDR2 LQKENI. The CDR3 is 14 residues long. V was clipped by 6 bases and J by 1 base, with 12 bases between them. This CDR3 reads CASSVTDSNTEAFF. The CDR3 bases are TGTGCCAGCTCCGTGACTGACTCGAACACTGAAGCTTTCTTT.

This chain uses TRBV18 with TRBJ1-5; 7 nucleotides agree with TRBD1. CDR3 length: 17 residues. With 1 base clipped from V and 3 bases from J, the junction kept 9 bases outside the gene matches. Germline CDR1 is KGHSH and CDR2 is LQKENI. Here the CDR3 DNA reads TGTGCCAGCTCACCACGTGAGGGGGCGTCCAACAATCAGCCCCAGCATTTT. Translating gives CASSPREGASNNQPQHF.

The V and J genes are TRBV7-9 and TRBJ2-3; 9 bases align to TRBD2. V was clipped by 6 bases and J by 2 bases; unmatched bases: 12. Per the germline V gene, CDR1 is SEHNR and CDR2 is FQNEAQ (reference sequence). This CDR3 region has 17 residues. CDR3 in DNA: TGTGCCAGCAGTTCTGAACGGGAGCGGGGGGTCACAGATACGCAGTATTTT. This codes for CASSSERERGVTDTQYF.

This sequence joins TRBV2 and TRBJ1-2; a weak D match, TRBD1 (5 bases). This CDR3 region has 15 residues. Deletions cut 6 bases from V and 1 base from J, with 15 bases between. Looked up from germline, CDR1 is SNHLY and CDR2 is FYNNEI. Here the CDR3 DNA reads TGTGCCAGCAGCCCACAGGTGTTTATTAACTATGGCTACACCTTC. Protein: CASSPQVFINYGYTF.

The rearrangement uses TRBV6-1 and TRBJ1-4; TRBD1 matches at 11 bases. CDR3 length equals 17 residues. Per the germline V gene, CDR1 is MNHNS and CDR2 is SASEGT. The trim removed 4 bases at V and 4 bases at J, leaving 8 bases unmatched. The CDR3 nucleotides are TGTGCCAGCAGTGGGAGGACAGGGGGCGTGAGTAATGAAAAACTGTTTTTT. This codes for CASSGRTGGVSNEKLFF.

J is TRBJ2-4 and V is TRBV6-5, with TRBD2 as a possible D gene (6 bases). CDR1 is MNHEY and CDR2 is SVGAGI in the germline V gene. This CDR3 comprises 14 residues. The V end lost 6 bases, the J end lost 4 bases, and 13 bases lay between the germline ends. CDR3 DNA: TGTGCCAGCAGCCGCGGGGCCCAGAAAAACATTCAGTACTTC. It is translated as CASSRGAQKNIQYF.

The V call is TRBV7-9, the J call TRBJ2-3; D is possibly TRBD1 (5 bases). The ends were cut back, 5 bases at V and 3 bases at J, with 12 bases in the middle. CDR3 length: 14 amino acids. Per the germline V gene, CDR1 is SEHNR and CDR2 is FQNEAQ (reference sequence). This CDR3 is CASSLAPGTDTQYF. The CDR3 region has the DNA TGTGCCAGCAGCCTTGCGCCAGGGACAGATACGCAGTATTTT.

The gene calls are TRBV19 and TRBJ2-3; the match to TRBD2 covers 11 bases. The CDR3 totals 18 residues. The V and J ends lost 3 bases and 3 bases, in that order; junction bases with no gene match: 11. The germline V gene has CDR1 LNHDA and CDR2 SQIVND (reference sequence). Here the CDR3 DNA reads TGTGCCAGTAGTATGATAGCGGGGGGGCCGATGGGGACAGATACGCAGTATTTT. Amino acid sequence: CASSMIAGGPMGTDTQYF.

The chain couples TRBV2 to TRBJ1-1; D might be TRBD1 (6 bases). Trimming cost V 10 bases and J 2 bases, with 17 bases left between them. Germline CDR1 is SNHLY and CDR2 is FYNNEI. The CDR3 is 14 residues long. In DNA form, the CDR3 reads TGTGCCACCCAACGGGACACCCAAAACACTGAAGCTTTCTTT. It codes for CATQRDTQNTEAFF.

The chain recombines TRBV27 with TRBJ1-2, with 8 bases identical to TRBD1. Germline trimming cut 6 bases from V and 7 bases from J; bases unmatched to any gene: 7. Per the germline V gene, CDR1 is MNHEY and CDR2 is SMNVEV (reference sequence). This CDR3 is built from 13 residues. CDR3 bases: TGTGCCAGCAGACGGACAGGGCGCGGTGGCTACACCTTC. This codes for CASRRTGRGGYTF.

The rearrangement uses TRBV5-1 and TRBJ2-7, with no clear D. This CDR3 contains 13 residues. The V end was cut by 2 bases, the J end by 5 bases, with 11 bases between. CDR1 is SGHRS and CDR2 is YFSETQ in the germline V gene. CDR3 region: CASSFALGDEQYF. In nucleotides, the CDR3 is TGCGCCAGCAGCTTTGCCCTAGGCGACGAGCAGTACTTC.

The chain combines TRBV19 with TRBJ1-1; no clear D. The CDR3 runs to 18 residues. CDR1 is LNHDA, CDR2 SQIVND, per germline (reference sequence). Trimming cost V 1 base and J 3 bases, with 21 bases left between them. DNA for the CDR3: TGTGCCAGTAGTATAGCCCCCTCTATTGGAGGGAGGTACACTGAAGCTTTCTTT. It is translated as CASSIAPSIGGRYTEAFF.

This chain uses TRBV7-9 with TRBJ2-1; 10 bases map to TRBD2. The junction had 9 bases not matched to a gene; V was cut back by 4 bases and J by 3 bases. The V gene's germline CDR1 is SEHNR and CDR2 FQNEAQ (reference sequence). The CDR3 totals 17 residues. Written as DNA, the CDR3 is TGTGCCAGCAGCTCGACCTTCACTAGCGGGATCTACAATGAGCAGTTCTTC. Residues: CASSSTFTSGIYNEQFF.

This chain connects TRBV5-4 to TRBJ2-5, with a possible D match to TRBD1 (5 bases). Germline loops: CDR1 SGHNT, CDR2 YYREEE (reference sequence). V lost 0 bases and J lost 1, with 13 bases in between. The CDR3 loop spans 16 amino acids. The DNA for the CDR3 is TGTGCCAGCAGCTTGGCCCCTACAGGAACCCAAGAGACCCAGTACTTC. Its translation is CASSLAPTGTQETQYF.

The rearrangement links TRBV28 to TRBJ2-2, with a weak D call TRBD2 (6 bases). This CDR3 has 15 amino acids. Germline-derived CDR1 and CDR2 are MDHEN and SYDVKM. V was shortened by 5 bases and J by 7 bases, with 17 bases between the two germline ends. The DNA of the CDR3 is TGTGCCAGCAGTCAGGGACTTATCAGGGTCGGGGAGCTGTTTTTT. Its protein is CASSQGLIRVGELFF.